This record looks at one TCR beta chain sequence and its context. The clone's antigen remains unknown. One base away there is no much larger clone; base qualities are not given. The donors were around 39 Caucasian individuals from Russia, aged roughly 6 to 90 years, who were systemically healthy. Each donor gave 8.5 to 10 milliliters of peripheral blood, collected into EDTA-treated Vacutainer tubes. Ficoll-Paque density-gradient centrifugation was used to isolate PBMCs, with at least 6 million per sample. Total RNA, at least 6 micrograms per sample, was extracted from PBMCs with Trizol reagent. For every donor, flow cytometry on a PBMC aliquot measured the percentage of naive CD45RAhigh/CD27high T cells. CDR1 and CDR2 are read off the germline V gene as MNHEY and SVGEGT. From the cysteine through the phenylalanine, the CDR3 covers 18 amino acids. The read is trimmed to its CDR3 DNA, 54 bases read in frame from base 1. A distance of 26 bases separates the germline ends of V and J, which lose 5 bases and 4 bases respectively.

This sample stems from a study of blood T cells in healthy people across ages (dated by TCRdb to the mid-2010s). The study in broad terms: In model experiments, roughly one uniquely barcoded TCR beta cDNA molecule per two T cells was captured by template switching. Four age groups were formed from the donors: young (average approximately 15 years), middle-aged (around 37), aged (62) and long-lived (less than 85). Using the same blood draw, the study looked at two additional independent replicas of 1 million unique cDNA reads for two donors, one aged 18 to 30 and the other aged 80 or older. Age-related changes in TCR beta repertoire diversity were measured in the study by deep sequencing normalized with unique cDNA molecular identifiers. Donors of different ages were randomly distributed across sequencing lanes to avoid experimental bias.

Here is what the overall study found, with its caveats: A strong correlation was found between observed TCR beta diversity and the percentage of naive T cells measured by flow cytometry. Estimates of total diversity based on one million sequenced T cells were considered lower bounds and underestimates. Compared with the aged group, the long-lived group had more naive CD4+ T cells, fewer expanded clones and increased TCR diversity, suggesting age selection. Donor CMV infection status was unknown, potentially confounding age-related changes in expanded clonotypes. Because profiling used bulk unsorted PBMCs, naive and antigen-experienced compartments could not be compared conclusively. As age increased, observed TCR beta diversity per million T cells dropped in a roughly linear way, and a significant reduction was already evident by age about 40.

Libraries were prepared through 5' RACE. TCRdb shows the sequencer as Illumina HiSeq 2500. A second PCR of about 6 to 12 cycles was run with a J-beta primer mix and a sample-barcoded 5' primer. A template-switch 5' adaptor carrying 12 random nucleotides introduced a unique molecular identifier onto each TCR beta cDNA molecule. Each sample yielded at least 2.5 million CDR3-containing paired-end reads. All of the RNA was converted into first-strand cDNA using the Mint cDNA synthesis kit, with a TRBC-specific oligonucleotide serving as the primer. Following uracil-DNA glycosylase treatment, a first 18-cycle PCR with universal primers M1SS and BC2_uni_R was performed on all cDNA. Regarding the original processing steps: Normalization of each sample was performed by random selection of 1 million high-quality reads, each carrying a distinct molecular identifier. Reads sharing molecular identifiers were discarded rather than binned into consensus sequences. MiTCR, run with a Q25 quality threshold and the strictest error-elimination algorithm, handled CDR3 identification, clonotype clustering and error correction. Lower-bound total TCR beta diversity was estimated with a nonparametric unseen species model using Euler transformation. TCRdb trimmed the raw reads at Q25, called clones with MiXCR and kept productive beta chains. Rows are combined by CDR3 protein, so each entry shows the most common genes and DNA. TCRdb's processing, not the authors' own work, is the source of the V and J calls. This sample has 380,000 or so distinct CDR3 sequences in its table, and 45% to 65% of those were observed once. The top ten hold around 50% of the sample.

The sequenced material came from blood. The receptor comes from a man in his sixties in good health. The sequence links TRBV6-2 or TRBV6-3 to TRBJ1-1, and TRBD1 may be the D gene, going by 5 matching bases. CDR3 sequence: CASSLKRHRISVSTEAFF. The DNA sequence follows: TGTGCCAGCAGTCTAAAAAGACACAGGATCTCGGTCAGCACTGAAGCTTTCTTT.